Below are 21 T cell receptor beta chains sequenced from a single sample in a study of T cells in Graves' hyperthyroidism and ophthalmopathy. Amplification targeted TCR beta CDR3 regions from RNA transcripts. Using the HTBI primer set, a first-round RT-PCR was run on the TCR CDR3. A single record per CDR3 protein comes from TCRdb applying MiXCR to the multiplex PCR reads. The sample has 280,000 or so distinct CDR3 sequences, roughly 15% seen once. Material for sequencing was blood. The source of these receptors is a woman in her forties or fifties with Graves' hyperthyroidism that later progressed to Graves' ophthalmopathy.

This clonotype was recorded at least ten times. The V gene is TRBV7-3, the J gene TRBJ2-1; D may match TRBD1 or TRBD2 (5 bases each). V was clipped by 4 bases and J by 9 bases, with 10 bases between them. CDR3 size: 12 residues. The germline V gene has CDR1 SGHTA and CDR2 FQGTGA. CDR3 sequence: CASSSSGAEQFF. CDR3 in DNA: TGTGCCAGCAGCTCGTCCGGGGCTGAGCAGTTCTTC.

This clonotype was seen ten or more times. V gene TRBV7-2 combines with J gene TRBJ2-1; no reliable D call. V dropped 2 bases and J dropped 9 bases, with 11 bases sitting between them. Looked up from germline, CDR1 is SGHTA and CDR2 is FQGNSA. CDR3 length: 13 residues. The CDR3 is CASSLYLGSEQFF. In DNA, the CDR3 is TGTGCCAGCAGCTTATATCTGGGGTCTGAGCAGTTCTTC.

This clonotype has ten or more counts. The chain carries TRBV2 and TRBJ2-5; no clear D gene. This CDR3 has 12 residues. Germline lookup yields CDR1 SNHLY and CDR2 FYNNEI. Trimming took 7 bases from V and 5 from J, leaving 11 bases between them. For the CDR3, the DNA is TGTGCCAGCACGACGGGTCGGGAGACCCAGTACTTC. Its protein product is CASTTGRETQYF.

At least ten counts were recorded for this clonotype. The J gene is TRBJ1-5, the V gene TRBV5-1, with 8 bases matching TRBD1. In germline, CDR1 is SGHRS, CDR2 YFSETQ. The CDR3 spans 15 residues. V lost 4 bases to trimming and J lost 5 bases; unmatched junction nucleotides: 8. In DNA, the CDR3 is TGCGCCAGCAGCAAGGGGACAGGACCGCATCAGCCCCAGCATTTT. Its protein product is CASSKGTGPHQPQHF.

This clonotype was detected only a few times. The CDR3 nucleotides read TGTGCCAGCAGCTACAGGGCTGGGGCCAACGTCCTGACTTTC. It translates to CASSYRAGANVLTF. The chain recombines TRBV12-3 or TRBV12-4 with TRBJ2-6; possibly TRBD1 for D (6 bases). V was cut by 6 bases and J by 2 bases, with 8 bases left in between. This CDR3 has 14 residues.

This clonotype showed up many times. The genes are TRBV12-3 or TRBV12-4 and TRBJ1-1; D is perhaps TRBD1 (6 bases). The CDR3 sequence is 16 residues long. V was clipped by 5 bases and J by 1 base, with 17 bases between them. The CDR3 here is CASSDPPGARNTEAFF. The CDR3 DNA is TGTGCCAGCAGTGACCCCCCGGGGGCCAGGAACACTGAAGCTTTCTTT.

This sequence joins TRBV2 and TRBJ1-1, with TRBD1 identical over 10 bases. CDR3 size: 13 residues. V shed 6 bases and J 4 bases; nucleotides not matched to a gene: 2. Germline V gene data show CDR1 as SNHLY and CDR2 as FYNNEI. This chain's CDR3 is CASRGQGSTEAFF. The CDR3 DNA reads TGTGCCAGCAGGGGACAGGGGAGCACTGAAGCTTTCTTT.

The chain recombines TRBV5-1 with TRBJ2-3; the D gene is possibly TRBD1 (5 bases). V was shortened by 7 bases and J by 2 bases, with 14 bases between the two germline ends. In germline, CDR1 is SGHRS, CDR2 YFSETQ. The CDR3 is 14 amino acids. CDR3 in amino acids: CASRQTAYTDTQYF. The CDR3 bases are TGCGCCAGCCGACAGACGGCATACACAGATACGCAGTATTTT.

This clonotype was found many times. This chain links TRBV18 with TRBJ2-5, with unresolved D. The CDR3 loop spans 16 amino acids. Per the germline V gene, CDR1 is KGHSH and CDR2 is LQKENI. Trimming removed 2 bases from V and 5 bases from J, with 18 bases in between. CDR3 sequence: CASSPRISQGIETQYF. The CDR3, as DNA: TGTGCCAGCTCACCAAGGATTAGCCAAGGGATTGAGACCCAGTACTTC.

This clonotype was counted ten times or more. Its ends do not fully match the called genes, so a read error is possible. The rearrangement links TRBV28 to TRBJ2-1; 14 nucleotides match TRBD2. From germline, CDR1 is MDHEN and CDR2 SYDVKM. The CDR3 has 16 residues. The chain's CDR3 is CASSTTSGRAYSEQFF. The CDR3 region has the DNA TGTGCCAGCAGCACGACTAGCGGGAGGGCCTACAGTGAGCAGTTCTTC.

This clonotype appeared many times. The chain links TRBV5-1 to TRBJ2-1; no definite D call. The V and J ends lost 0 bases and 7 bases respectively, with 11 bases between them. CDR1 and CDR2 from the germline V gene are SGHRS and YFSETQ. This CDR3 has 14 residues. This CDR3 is CASSLVLGANEQFF. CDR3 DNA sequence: TGCGCCAGCAGCTTGGTTCTAGGAGCTAATGAGCAGTTCTTC.

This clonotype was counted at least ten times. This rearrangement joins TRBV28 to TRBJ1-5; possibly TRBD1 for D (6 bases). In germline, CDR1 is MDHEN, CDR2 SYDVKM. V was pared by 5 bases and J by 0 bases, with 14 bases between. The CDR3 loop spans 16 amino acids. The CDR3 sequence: CASSRDTDYSNQPQHF. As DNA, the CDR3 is TGTGCCAGCAGTCGGGACACCGATTATAGCAATCAGCCCCAGCATTTT. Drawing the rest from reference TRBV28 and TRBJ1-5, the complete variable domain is DVKVTQSSRYLVKRTGEKVFLECVQDMDHENMFWYRQDPGLGLRLIYFSYDVKMKEKGDIPEGYSVSREKKERFSLILESASTNQTSMYLCASSRDTDYSNQPQHFGDGTRLSIL.

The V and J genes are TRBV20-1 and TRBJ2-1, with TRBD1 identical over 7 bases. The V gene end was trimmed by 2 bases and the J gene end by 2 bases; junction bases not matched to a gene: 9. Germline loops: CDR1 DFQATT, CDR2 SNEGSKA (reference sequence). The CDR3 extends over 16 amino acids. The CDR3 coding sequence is TGCAGTGCTAGAACGGGCGGCAGGGGGACCTACAATGAGCAGTTCTTC. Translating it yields CSARTGGRGTYNEQFF.

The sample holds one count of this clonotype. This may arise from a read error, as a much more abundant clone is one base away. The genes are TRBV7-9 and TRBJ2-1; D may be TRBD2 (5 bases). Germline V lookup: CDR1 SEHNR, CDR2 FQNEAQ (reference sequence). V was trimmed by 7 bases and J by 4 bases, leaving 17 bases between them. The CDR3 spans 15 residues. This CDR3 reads CASIVTRVRYNEQFF. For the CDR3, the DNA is TGTGCCAGCATCGTCACTAGGGTTAGGTACAATGAGCAGTTCTTC. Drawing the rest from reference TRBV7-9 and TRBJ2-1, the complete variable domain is DTGVSQNPRHKITKRGQNVTFRCDPISEHNRLYWYRQTLGQGPEFLTYFQNEAQLEKSRLLSDRFSAERPKGSFSTLEIQRTEQGDSAMYLCASIVTRVRYNEQFFGPGTRLTVL.

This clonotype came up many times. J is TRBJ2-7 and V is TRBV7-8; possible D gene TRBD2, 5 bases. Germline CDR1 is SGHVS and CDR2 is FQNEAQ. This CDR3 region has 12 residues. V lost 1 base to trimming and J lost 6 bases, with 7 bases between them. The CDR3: CASSLGGSEQYF. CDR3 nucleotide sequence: TGTGCCAGCAGCTTAGGCGGGTCCGAGCAGTACTTC.

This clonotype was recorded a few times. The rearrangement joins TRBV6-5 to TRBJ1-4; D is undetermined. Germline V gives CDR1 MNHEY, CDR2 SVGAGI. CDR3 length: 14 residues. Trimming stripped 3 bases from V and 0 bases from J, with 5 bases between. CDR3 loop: CASSYDSTNEKLFF. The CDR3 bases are TGTGCCAGCAGTTATGATTCAACTAATGAAAAACTGTTTTTT.

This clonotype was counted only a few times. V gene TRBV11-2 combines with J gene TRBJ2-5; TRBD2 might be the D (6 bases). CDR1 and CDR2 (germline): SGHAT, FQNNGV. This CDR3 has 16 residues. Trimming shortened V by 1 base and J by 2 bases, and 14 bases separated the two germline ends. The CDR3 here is CASSLGGNNLQETQYF. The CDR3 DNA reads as TGTGCCAGCAGCTTAGGCGGGAACAACCTACAAGAGACCCAGTACTTC.

CDR3 protein: CSVDRYDTQYF. CDR3 DNA: TGCAGCGTTGATAGGTACGATACGCAGTATTTT. The chain joins TRBV29-1 to TRBJ2-3; D call uncertain. The V gene's germline CDR1 is SQVTM and CDR2 ANQGSEA. Trimming left V 3 bases short and J 6 bases short, with 7 bases between. The CDR3 length is 11 residues.

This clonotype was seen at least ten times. The chain's CDR3 is CASSLQGGGNSPLHF. For the CDR3, the DNA is TGTGCCAGCAGTTTACAGGGGGGTGGAAATTCACCCCTCCACTTT. The rearrangement links TRBV27 to TRBJ1-6; 7 nucleotides line up with TRBD1. This CDR3 region has 15 residues. Unmatched junction bases numbered 5, after V lost 2 bases and J lost 7 bases. Germline assignment: CDR1 MNHEY and CDR2 SMNVEV (reference sequence).

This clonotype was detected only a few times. CDR3 DNA: TGTGCCAGCAGCCTTCCGGGACAGAGTAGCTCCTACGAGCAGTACTTC. It specifies CASSLPGQSSSYEQYF. The V gene is TRBV14, the J gene TRBJ2-7; 7 nucleotides line up with TRBD1. Losses at the gene ends were 4 bases for V and 0 bases for J; bases not matched to a gene: 9. CDR1 SGHDN and CDR2 FVKESK come from the germline V gene. This CDR3 is 16 amino acids long. The full variable domain, in which reference TRBV14 and TRBJ2-7 provide the parts outside the CDR3, is EAGVTQFPSHSVIEKGQTVTLRCDPISGHDNLYWYRRVMGKEIKFLLHFVKESKQDESGMPNNRFLAERTGGTYSTLKVQPAELEDSGVYFCASSLPGQSSSYEQYFGPGTRLTVT.

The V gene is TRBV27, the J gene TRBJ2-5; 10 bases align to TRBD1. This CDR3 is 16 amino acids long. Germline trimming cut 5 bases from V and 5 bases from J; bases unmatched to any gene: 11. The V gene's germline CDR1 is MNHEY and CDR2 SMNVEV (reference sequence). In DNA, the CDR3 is TGTGCCAGCAGTATCCGGGACAGGGGTCATCGGGAGACCCAGTACTTC. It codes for CASSIRDRGHRETQYF.